Listed below are T cell receptor beta chains from one sample, sequenced in a study of cytomegalovirus exposure and HLA in healthy donors. Measured with immunoSEQ multiplex PCR; TCRdb has only the in-frame clones, and not every one. The sample holds 65,000 to 80,000 clones; 78% are singletons and the top ten take nearly 9%. The specimen was PBMCs. These receptors came from a woman aged 40 to 50 in good health and CMV-seropositive. CDR3s leave out the opening cysteine and the closing phenylalanine or tryptophan. Each record gives: V gene, J gene, CDR3 protein.

>TRBV10-3|TRBJ1-1
ATADRGSEAF
>TRBV7-9|TRBJ2-1
ASSLRGESYNEQF
>TRBV30|TRBJ1-5
AWSRLRQPQH
>TRBV10-3|TRBJ2-7
AISAQPGQGKHEQY
>TRBV2|TRBJ1-4
ASSGQPNEKLF
>TRBV18|TRBJ1-5
ASSPRGQVDLPQH
>TRBV11-2|TRBJ2-1
ASSFPAVRGNEQF
>TRBV6-5|TRBJ1-2
ASSYSGSNYGYT
>TRBV12-5|TRBJ2-7
ASGLVGLAGGPRQY
>TRBV2|TRBJ1-2
ASKKQGADRGYT
>TRBV4-3|TRBJ2-2
ASSRAGGELF
>TRBV7-9|TRBJ2-7
ASAQGTQAYEQY
>TRBV11-2|TRBJ2-5
ASSHRPGETQY
>TRBV5-6|TRBJ1-4
ASSATGFKEKLF
>TRBV5-1|TRBJ2-3
ASRPGLAGGQGDTQY
>TRBV6-4|TRBJ1-6
ASSDSARGGNSPLH
>TRBV2|TRBJ2-1
ASSTGTLIYNEQF
>TRBV19|TRBJ1-5
ASSNTGTPQPQH
>TRBV19|TRBJ2-2
ASNTGGNTGELF
>TRBV28|TRBJ1-5
ASSLGGAGNQPQH
>TRBV7-2|TRBJ1-2
ASSPQGAGEMSYT
>TRBV2|TRBJ2-2
AGLGDRGWNTGELF
>TRBV7-2|TRBJ2-7
ASSSSGGHSEQY
>TRBV7-3|TRBJ2-2
ASSPRTGGSGELF
>TRBV4-2|TRBJ2-7
ASSQDGGGGAPTYEQY
>TRBV16|TRBJ1-6
ASSQFSSSYNSPLH
>TRBV10-3|TRBJ2-2
AISESEDRSSGELF
>TRBV18|TRBJ1-1
ASSPPQGFNTEAF
>TRBV6-5|TRBJ2-7
ASTPTGGFSWEQY
>TRBV27|TRBJ2-7
ASSPTDRGDYEQY
>TRBV4-1|TRBJ2-7
ASSQGTSGYEQY
>TRBV6-1|TRBJ1-5
ASSSDRNQPQH
>TRBV11-3|TRBJ1-1
ASSPSPGLGDVAF
>TRBV20-1|TRBJ2-7
SASSGYEQY
>TRBV29-1|TRBJ1-5
SVAQGGGNQPQH
>TRBV11-2|TRBJ2-5
ASSRLAGGPYQETQY
>TRBV6-6|TRBJ2-7
ASSYSVTGGVRQY
>TRBV7-2|TRBJ2-5
ASNIAGDQETQY
>TRBV2|TRBJ2-2
ASSPRQGTGTGELF
>TRBV9|TRBJ1-4
ASNTGGNEKLF